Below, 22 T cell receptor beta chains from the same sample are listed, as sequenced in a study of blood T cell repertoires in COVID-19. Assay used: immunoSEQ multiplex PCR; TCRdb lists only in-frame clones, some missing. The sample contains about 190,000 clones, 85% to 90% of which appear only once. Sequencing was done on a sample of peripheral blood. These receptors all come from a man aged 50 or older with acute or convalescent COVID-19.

The CDR3 spells CASSYLEASIQPQHF. In DNA form, the CDR3 reads TGTGCCAGCAGTTACCTCGAGGCCTCAATACAGCCCCAGCATTTT. The chain uses TRBV28 and TRBJ1-5; D is undetermined. This CDR3 is 15 amino acids long. The V gene's germline CDR1 is MDHEN and CDR2 SYDVKM. The V end was cut by 4 bases, the J end by 7 bases, with 17 bases between.

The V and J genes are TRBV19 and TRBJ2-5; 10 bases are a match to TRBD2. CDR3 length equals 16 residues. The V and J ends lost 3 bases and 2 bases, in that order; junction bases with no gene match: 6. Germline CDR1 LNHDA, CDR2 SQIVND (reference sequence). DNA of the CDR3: TGTGCCAGTAGTATCCTAGCGGGGGCGCCACAAGAGACCCAGTACTTC. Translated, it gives CASSILAGAPQETQYF.

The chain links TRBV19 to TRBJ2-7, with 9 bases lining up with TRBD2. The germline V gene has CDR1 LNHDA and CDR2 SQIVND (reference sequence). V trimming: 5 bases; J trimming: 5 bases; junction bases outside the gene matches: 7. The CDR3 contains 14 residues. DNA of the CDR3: TGTGCCAGTAGTTTAAGCGGGAGGAGCAACGAGCAGTACTTC. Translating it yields CASSLSGRSNEQYF.

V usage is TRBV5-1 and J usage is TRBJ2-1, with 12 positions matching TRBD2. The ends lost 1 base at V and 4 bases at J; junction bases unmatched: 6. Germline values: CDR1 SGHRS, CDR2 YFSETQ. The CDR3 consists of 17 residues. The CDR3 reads CASSLMSSGRVYNEQFF. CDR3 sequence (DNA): TGCGCCAGCAGCTTGATGTCTAGCGGGAGGGTTTACAATGAGCAGTTCTTC. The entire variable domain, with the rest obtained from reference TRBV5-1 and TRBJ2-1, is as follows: KAGVTQTPRYLIKTRGQQVTLSCSPISGHRSVSWYQQTPGQGLQFLFEYFSETQRNKGNFPGRFSGRQFSNSRSEMNVSTLELGDSALYLCASSLMSSGRVYNEQFFGPGTRLTVL.

The CDR3 sequence: CASRRLAGENEQYF. The CDR3, as DNA: TGTGCCAGCAGAAGATTAGCGGGAGAGAACGAGCAGTACTTC. The rearrangement uses TRBV6-5 and TRBJ2-7; TRBD2 agrees at 9 bases. The CDR3 is 14 amino acids. Trimming took 6 bases from V and 5 from J; bases not matched to a gene: 8. Germline CDR1 is MNHEY and CDR2 is SVGAGI.

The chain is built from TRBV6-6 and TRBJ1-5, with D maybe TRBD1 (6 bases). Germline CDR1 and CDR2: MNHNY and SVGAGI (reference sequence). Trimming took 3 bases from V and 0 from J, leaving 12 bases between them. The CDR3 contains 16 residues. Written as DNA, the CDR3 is TGTGCCAGCAGTTATCAACAGGGTAATAGCAATCAGCCCCAGCATTTT. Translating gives CASSYQQGNSNQPQHF.

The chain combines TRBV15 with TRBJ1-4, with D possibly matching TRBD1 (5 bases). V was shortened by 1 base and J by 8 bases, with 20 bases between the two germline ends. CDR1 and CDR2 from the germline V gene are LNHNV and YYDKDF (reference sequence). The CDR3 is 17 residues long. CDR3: CATSRVGGSSSGEKLFF. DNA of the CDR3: TGTGCCACCAGCAGAGTGGGGGGTTCGAGCTCCGGCGAAAAACTGTTTTTT.

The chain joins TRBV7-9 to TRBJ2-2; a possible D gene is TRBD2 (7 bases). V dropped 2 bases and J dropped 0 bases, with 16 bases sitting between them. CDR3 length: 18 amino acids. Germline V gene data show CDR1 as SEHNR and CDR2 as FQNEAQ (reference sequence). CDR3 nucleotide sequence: TGTGCCAGCAGCTTACCACGGGGGGCGACAGCGAACACCGGGGAGCTGTTTTTT. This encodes CASSLPRGATANTGELFF.

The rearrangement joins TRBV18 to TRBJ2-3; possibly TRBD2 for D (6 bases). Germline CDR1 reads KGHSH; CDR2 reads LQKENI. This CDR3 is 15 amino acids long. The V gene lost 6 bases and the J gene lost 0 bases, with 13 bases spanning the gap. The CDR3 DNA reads TGTGCCAGCTCCCTCGGCGGGGATAGCACAGATACGCAGTATTTT. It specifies CASSLGGDSTDTQYF.

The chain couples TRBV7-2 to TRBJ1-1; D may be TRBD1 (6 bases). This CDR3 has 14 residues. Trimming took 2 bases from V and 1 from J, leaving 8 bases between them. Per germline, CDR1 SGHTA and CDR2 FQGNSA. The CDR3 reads CASSLSRGNTEAFF. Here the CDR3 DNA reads TGTGCCAGCAGCTTATCCAGGGGGAACACTGAAGCTTTCTTT.

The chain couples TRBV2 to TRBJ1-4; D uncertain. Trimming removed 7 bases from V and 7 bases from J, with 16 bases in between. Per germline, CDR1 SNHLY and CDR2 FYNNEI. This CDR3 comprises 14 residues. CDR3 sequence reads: CASNDPREGEKLFF. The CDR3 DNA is TGTGCCAGCAATGACCCGAGGGAGGGTGAAAAACTGTTTTTT.

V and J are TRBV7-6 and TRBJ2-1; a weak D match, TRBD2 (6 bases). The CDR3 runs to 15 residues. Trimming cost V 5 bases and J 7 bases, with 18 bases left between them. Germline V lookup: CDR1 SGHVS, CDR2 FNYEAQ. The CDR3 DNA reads TGTGCCAGCAGCCCGTGGGGAGGACGCCTGAATGAGCAGTTCTTC. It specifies CASSPWGGRLNEQFF.

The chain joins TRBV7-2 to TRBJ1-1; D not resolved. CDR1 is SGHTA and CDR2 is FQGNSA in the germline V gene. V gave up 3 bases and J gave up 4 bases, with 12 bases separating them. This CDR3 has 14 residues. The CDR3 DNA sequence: TGTGCCAGCAGCTTTGGTTTGACTTTCACTGAAGCTTTCTTT. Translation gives CASSFGLTFTEAFF.

This chain's CDR3 is CASSFGRQSTNEKLFF. The CDR3 nucleotides are TGTGCCAGCAGTTTCGGCAGACAATCAACTAATGAAAAACTGTTTTTT. The gene calls are TRBV28 and TRBJ1-4; D unclear. Deletions cut 3 bases from V and 0 bases from J, with 11 bases between. Germline assignment: CDR1 MDHEN and CDR2 SYDVKM. This CDR3 comprises 16 residues.

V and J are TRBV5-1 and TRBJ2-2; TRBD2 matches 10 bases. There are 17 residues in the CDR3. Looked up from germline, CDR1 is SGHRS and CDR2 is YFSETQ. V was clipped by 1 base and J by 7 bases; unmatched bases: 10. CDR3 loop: CASSLRLAGVGGGELFF. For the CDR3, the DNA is TGCGCCAGCAGCTTGCGGCTAGCGGGAGTAGGAGGCGGGGAGCTGTTTTTT.

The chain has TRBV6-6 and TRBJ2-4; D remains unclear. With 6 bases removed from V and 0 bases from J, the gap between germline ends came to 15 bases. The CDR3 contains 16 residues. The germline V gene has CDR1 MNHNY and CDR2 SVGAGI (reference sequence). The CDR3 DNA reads TGTGCCAGCAGCCCACTCGCCTTAATAGCCAAAAACATTCAGTACTTC. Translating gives CASSPLALIAKNIQYF.

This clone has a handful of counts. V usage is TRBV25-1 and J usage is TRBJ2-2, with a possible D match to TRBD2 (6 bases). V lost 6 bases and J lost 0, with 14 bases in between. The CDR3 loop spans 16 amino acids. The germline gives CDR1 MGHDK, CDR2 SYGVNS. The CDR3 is CASRRGGGSNTGELFF. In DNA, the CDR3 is TGTGCCAGCAGGAGGGGTGGAGGGTCGAACACCGGGGAGCTGTTTTTT.

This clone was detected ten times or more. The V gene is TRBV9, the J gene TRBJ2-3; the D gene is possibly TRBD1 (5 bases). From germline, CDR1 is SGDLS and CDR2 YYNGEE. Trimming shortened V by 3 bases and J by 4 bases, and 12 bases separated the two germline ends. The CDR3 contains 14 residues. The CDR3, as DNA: TGTGCCAGCAGCGCCTATGGGGCTGCAGATACGCAGTATTTT. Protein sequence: CASSAYGAADTQYF.

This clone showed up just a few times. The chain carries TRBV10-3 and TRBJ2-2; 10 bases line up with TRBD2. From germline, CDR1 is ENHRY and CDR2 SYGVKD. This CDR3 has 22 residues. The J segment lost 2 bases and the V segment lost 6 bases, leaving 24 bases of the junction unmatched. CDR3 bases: TGTGCCATCAGCGGGCATAACCCCTTTGGGACTAGCGTGGGACTTAACACCGGGGAGCTGTTTTTT. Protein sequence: CAISGHNPFGTSVGLNTGELFF.

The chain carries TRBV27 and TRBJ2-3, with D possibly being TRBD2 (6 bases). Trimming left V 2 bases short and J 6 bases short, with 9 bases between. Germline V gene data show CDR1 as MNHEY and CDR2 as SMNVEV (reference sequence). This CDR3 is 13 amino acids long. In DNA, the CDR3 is TGTGCCAGCAGTTTAGGAGGGGACGATACGCAGTATTTT. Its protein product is CASSLGGDDTQYF.

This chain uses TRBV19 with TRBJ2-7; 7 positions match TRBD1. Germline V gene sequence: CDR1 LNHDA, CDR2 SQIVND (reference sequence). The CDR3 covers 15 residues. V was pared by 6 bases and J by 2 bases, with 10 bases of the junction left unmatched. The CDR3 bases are TGTGCCAGTAGCCTCTTGACAGGGACGACCTACGAGCAGTACTTC. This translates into CASSLLTGTTYEQYF.

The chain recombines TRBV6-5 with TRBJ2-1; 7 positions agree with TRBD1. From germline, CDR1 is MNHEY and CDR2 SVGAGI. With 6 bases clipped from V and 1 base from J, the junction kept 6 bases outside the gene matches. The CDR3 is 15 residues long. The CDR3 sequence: CASSRIQGSYNEQFF. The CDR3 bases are TGTGCCAGCAGCCGAATACAGGGGTCCTACAATGAGCAGTTCTTC.